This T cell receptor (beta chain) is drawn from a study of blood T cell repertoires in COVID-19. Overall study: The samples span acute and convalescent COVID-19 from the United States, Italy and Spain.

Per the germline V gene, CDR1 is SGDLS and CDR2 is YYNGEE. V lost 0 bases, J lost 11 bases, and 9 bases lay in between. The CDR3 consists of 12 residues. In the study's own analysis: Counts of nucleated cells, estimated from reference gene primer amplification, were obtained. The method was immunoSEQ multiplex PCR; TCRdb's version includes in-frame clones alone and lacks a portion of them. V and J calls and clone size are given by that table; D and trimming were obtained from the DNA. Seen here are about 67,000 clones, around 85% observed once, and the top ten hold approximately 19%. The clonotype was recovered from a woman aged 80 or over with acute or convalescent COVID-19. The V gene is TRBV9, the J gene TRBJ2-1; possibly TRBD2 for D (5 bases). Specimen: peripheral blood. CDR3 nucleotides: TGTGCCAGCAGCGTAGACCCGGGAAAGCAGTTCTTC. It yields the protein CASSVDPGKQFF.